A selection of T cell receptor beta chains follows, all from one sample in a study of radiotherapy plus CTLA-4 blockade in lung cancer. Profiling relied on immunoSEQ multiplex PCR, and the TCRdb table lists in-frame clones only, not all of them. The sample shows some 50,000 clones, just under 85% of them seen only once. This specimen consisted of peripheral blood, obtained from a patient treated with radiotherapy plus ipilimumab. These receptors were obtained from a human donor with non-small cell lung cancer whose response to radiotherapy plus ipilimumab could not be evaluated. Each CDR3 is given with its conserved first and last residue. The D gene is left open where the match is weak. The listing skips clone size in some rows; elsewhere it reads once, few, many or a size class.

>TRBV6-1|TRBJ1-4|-|-
TGTGCCAGCAACGGGGAAGCTAATGAAAAACTGTTTTTT
CASNGEANEKLFF
>TRBV28|TRBJ1-1|-|once
TGTGCCAGCAATCAGGGATATACTGAAGCTTTCTTT
CASNQGYTEAFF
>TRBV4-1|TRBJ1-1|-|-
TGCGCCAGCAGGACGTCCGGGGTCCCTAGTGAAGCTTTCTTT
CASRTSGVPSEAFF
>TRBV19|TRBJ2-5|-|-
TGTGCCAGTAGTATAGGGGGGACTCAATACCGGGAGACCCAGTACTTC
CASSIGGTQYRETQYF
>TRBV29-1|TRBJ1-1|-|-
TGCAGCGTTGAGGCGGTGGGGGGACCCGCTGAAGCTTTCTTT
CSVEAVGGPAEAFF
>TRBV7-2|TRBJ1-3|TRBD1|-
TGTGCCAGCAGCTCTCAGACAGGGGTGACACTTGGAAACACCATATATTTT
CASSSQTGVTLGNTIYF
>TRBV15|TRBJ1-2|-|once
TGTGCCACCAGCAGAGTCAATAACTATGGCTACACCTTC
CATSRVNNYGYTF
>TRBV4-1|TRBJ1-5|-|-
TGCGCCAGCAGCCAAGATGGCGGGCGGAATGGCAATCAGCCCCAGCATTTT
CASSQDGGRNGNQPQHF
>TRBV7-2|TRBJ1-2|TRBD1|-
TGTGCCAGCAGCTCCTCGACAGGGAACTATGGCTACACCTTC
CASSSSTGNYGYTF
>TRBV9|TRBJ2-5|-|-
TGTGCCAGCAGCGGCGCCCTCCAGGGAGGCGAGACCCAGTACTTC
CASSGALQGGETQYF
>TRBV7-9|TRBJ1-1|-|-
TGTGCCAGCAGCTTAGTTGAGGGCACTGAAGCTTTCTTT
CASSLVEGTEAFF
>TRBV29-1|TRBJ1-1|-|-
TGCAGCGTTGGAGTACGGGGGAATTCATTAAACACTGAAGCTTTCTTT
CSVGVRGNSLNTEAFF
>TRBV7-9|TRBJ2-1|-|few
TGTGCCAGCAGTAAGACGGGAAGCTCCTACAATGAGCAGTTCTTC
CASSKTGSSYNEQFF
>TRBV7-2|TRBJ1-5|-|-
TGTGCCAGCAGCCTCGAACCGACTGACAGGTCGCTTCAGCCCCAGCATTTT
CASSLEPTDRSLQPQHF
>TRBV19|TRBJ1-2|TRBD1|once
TGTGCCAGTAGCCCAGACAGGGCTTTTAACTATGGCTACACCTTC
CASSPDRAFNYGYTF
>TRBV5-1|TRBJ2-7|-|-
TGCGCCAACAGCAACCCCCGGGACGGGGACTACGAGCAGTACTTC
CANSNPRDGDYEQYF
>TRBV19|TRBJ2-2|TRBD2|-
TGTGCCAGTAGCGCCCCGGGGGGGGCCTTCACCGGGGAGCTGTTTTTT
CASSAPGGAFTGELFF
>TRBV5-1|TRBJ2-1|-|few
TGCGCCAGCAGCTTAGGACAGTACAATGAGCAGTTCTTC
CASSLGQYNEQFF
>TRBV7-3|TRBJ1-2|-|-
TGTGCCAGCAGCTTAGACGGGAGGGGCTACACCTTC
CASSLDGRGYTF
>TRBV28|TRBJ2-1|-|few
TGTGCCAGCAGTCGATCCGGGACAATCAATGAGCAGTTCTTC
CASSRSGTINEQFF